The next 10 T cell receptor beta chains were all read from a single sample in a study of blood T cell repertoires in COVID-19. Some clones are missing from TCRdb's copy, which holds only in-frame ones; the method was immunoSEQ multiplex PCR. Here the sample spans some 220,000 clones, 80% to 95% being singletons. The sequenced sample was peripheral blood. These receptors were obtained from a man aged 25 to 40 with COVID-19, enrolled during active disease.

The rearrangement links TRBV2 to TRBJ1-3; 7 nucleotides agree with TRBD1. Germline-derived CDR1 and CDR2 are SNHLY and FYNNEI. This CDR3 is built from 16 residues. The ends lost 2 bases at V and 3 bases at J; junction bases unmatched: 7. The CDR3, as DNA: TGTGCCAGCAGTGAATTGGCAGGGGGAAGTGGAAACACCATATATTTT. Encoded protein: CASSELAGGSGNTIYF.

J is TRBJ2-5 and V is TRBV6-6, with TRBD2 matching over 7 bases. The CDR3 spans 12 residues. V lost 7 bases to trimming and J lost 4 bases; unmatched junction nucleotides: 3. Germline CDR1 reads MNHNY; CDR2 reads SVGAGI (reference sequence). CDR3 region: CASMGLIETQYF. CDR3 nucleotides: TGTGCCAGCATGGGACTAATAGAGACCCAGTACTTC.

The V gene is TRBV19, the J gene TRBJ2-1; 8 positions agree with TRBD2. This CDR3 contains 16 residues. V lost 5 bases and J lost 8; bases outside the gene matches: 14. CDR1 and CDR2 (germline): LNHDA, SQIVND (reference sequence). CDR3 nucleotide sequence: TGTGCCAGTAGTCCGCGACGGGGGGGCCTGAGGGATGAGCAGTTCTTC. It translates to CASSPRRGGLRDEQFF.

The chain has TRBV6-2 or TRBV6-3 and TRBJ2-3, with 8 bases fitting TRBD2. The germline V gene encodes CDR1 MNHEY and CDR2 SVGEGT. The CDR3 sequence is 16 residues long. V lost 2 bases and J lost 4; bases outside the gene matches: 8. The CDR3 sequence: CASSYPRGGRADTQYF. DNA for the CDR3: TGTGCCAGCAGTTACCCCCGGGGGGGCCGCGCAGATACGCAGTATTTT.

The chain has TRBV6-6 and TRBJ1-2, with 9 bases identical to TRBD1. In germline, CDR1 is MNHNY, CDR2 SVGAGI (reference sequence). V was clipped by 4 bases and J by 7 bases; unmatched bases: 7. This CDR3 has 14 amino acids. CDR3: CASSSPGQGAGYTF. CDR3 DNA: TGTGCCAGCAGTTCCCCGGGACAGGGAGCTGGCTACACCTTC.

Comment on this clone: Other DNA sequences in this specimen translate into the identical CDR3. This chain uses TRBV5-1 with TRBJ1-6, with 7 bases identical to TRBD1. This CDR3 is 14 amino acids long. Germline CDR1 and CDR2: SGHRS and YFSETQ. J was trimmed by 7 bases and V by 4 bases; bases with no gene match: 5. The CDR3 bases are TGCGCCAGCAGCCCGGGACAGCGAAATTCACCCCTCCACTTT. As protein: CASSPGQRNSPLHF. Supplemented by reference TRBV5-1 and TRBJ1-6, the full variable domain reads KAGVTQTPRYLIKTRGQQVTLSCSPISGHRSVSWYQQTPGQGLQFLFEYFSETQRNKGNFPGRFSGRQFSNSRSEMNVSTLELGDSALYLCASSPGQRNSPLHFGNGTRLTVT.

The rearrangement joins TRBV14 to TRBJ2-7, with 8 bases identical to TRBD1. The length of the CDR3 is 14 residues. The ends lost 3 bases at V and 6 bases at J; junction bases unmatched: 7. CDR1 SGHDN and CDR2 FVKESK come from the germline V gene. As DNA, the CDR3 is TGTGCCAGCAGCCAGGGCCGGACAGGGCGCGAGCAGTACTTC. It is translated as CASSQGRTGREQYF.

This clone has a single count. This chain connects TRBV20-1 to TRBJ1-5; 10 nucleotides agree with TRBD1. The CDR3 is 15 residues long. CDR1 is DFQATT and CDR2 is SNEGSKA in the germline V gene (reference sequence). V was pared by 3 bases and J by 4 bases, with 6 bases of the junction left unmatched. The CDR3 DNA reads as TGCAGTGCTAGTCCGGGACAGGGGAATAATCAGCCCCAGCATTTT. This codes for CSASPGQGNNQPQHF.

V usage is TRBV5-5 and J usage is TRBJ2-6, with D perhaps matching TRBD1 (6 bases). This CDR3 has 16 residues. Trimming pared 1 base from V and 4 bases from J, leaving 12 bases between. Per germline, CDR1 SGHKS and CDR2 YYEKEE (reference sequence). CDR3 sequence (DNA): TGTGCCAGCAGCTTGAGTGGGGGCCCCGGGGCCAACGTCCTGACTTTC. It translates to CASSLSGGPGANVLTF.

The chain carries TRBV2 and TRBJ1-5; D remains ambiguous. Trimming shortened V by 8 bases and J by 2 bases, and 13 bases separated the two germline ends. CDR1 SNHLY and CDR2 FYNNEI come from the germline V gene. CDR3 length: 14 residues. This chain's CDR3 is CASAPTGGNQPQHF. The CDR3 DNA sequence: TGTGCCAGCGCCCCAACCGGAGGCAATCAGCCCCAGCATTTT. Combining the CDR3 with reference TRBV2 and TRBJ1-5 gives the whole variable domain EPEVTQTPSHQVTQMGQEVILRCVPISNHLYFYWYRQILGQKVEFLVSFYNNEISEKSEIFDDQFSVERPDGSNFTLKIRSTKLEDSAMYFCASAPTGGNQPQHFGDGTRLSIL.